This is a list of T cell receptor beta chains from one sample in a study of identical twins. TCRdb reanalysed the 5' RACE reads using MiXCR and keeps one entry per CDR3 protein. The sample contains 420,000 or so distinct CDR3 sequences, approximately 17% of which appear only once. The sequencing sample was made of naive T cells sorted from blood. The source of these receptors is a man aged 50 to 60 in good health. Both conserved end residues are trimmed from each CDR3.

CDR3aa | len | v_gene
SASVSGGSYEQY | 12 | TRBV20-1
ASSLASGAQY | 10 | TRBV13
ATSRYAGGRETQY | 13 | TRBV15
ASSPMPGEGTGELF | 14 | TRBV2
ASSPLGSGGPNTGELF | 16 | TRBV5-1
ASSLGLTNTGELF | 13 | TRBV12-3/TRBV12-4
ASSKFGQGASFAGELF | 16 | TRBV3-1
SASRPGGPGEQF | 12 | TRBV20-1
ASSLGGRGPQETQY | 14 | TRBV7-2
ASRTGATGELF | 11 | TRBV10-2
ASSQEWGQLNYEQY | 14 | TRBV4-2
ASRLGTSQETQY | 12 | TRBV12-3/TRBV12-4
ASVLGTQY | 8 | TRBV27
ASSPDRSPSYEQY | 13 | TRBV18
ASSLLPGTGDYEQY | 14 | TRBV27
ATSRGSPPEQY | 11 | TRBV15
ASSYSRGAEAF | 11 | TRBV6-5
SVEDETGQF | 9 | TRBV29-1
SARTSGSSPTNEQY | 14 | TRBV20-1
AISRDTGELF | 10 | TRBV10-3
ASSPLNPSEQY | 11 | TRBV9
ASSLALTEYYEQY | 13 | TRBV5-5
AIGAGTATGGYT | 12 | TRBV10-3
SVEAPHPYEQY | 11 | TRBV29-1
ASSADSRKDTQY | 12 | TRBV18
AWKTGARAF | 9 | TRBV30
SAIPGATNKKLF | 12 | TRBV20-1
ASSPFVASNTGELF | 14 | TRBV12-3/TRBV12-4
ASSQGFGPTKNIQY | 14 | TRBV4-1
AISAIRGGEETQY | 13 | TRBV10-3
SAIAGGPGNEQF | 12 | TRBV20-1
ASSYSGNYGYT | 11 | TRBV6-5
ASSYGTPSGRKLF | 13 | TRBV5-5
ASSQGAQGSYNEQF | 14 | TRBV4-2
ASSPGNYGYT | 10 | TRBV12-3/TRBV12-4
ASSSGLAGLTDTQY | 14 | TRBV5-1
ASSFRAGVPSYNEQF | 15 | TRBV12-3/TRBV12-4
ASSEDRGSGGYT | 12 | TRBV21-1
ATSRDYAEYQETQY | 14 | TRBV15
ASSFGTESSYEQY | 13 | TRBV4-3
SVARWDLGNEQF | 12 | TRBV29-1
ASSTSGLAGGVTKNIQY | 17 | TRBV4-1
ASSSDRERSDEQY | 13 | TRBV7-9
ASSQGLLQRRNTEAF | 15 | TRBV4-2
SARAGQGTSNQPQH | 14 | TRBV20-1
ASRQGYAEAF | 10 | TRBV27
ASSLEASTQTQY | 12 | TRBV5-1
SVSLGANTGELF | 12 | TRBV29-1
ASSRQIIAGGVDEQF | 15 | TRBV4-3
ASSSKRGNTDTQY | 13 | TRBV7-2
ASSSNRGLEKLF | 12 | TRBV7-9
ASSFGEREWYNEQF | 14 | TRBV12-3/TRBV12-4
ASSSQGWAFNREQF | 14 | TRBV19
ASSLEVGTEAF | 11 | TRBV5-1
ASSFRTSGGQRRSYEQY | 17 | TRBV11-2
ASSQVTGAGEQF | 12 | TRBV7-9
ASSEAGYQQETQY | 13 | TRBV12-3/TRBV12-4